This is a list of T cell receptor beta chains from one sample in a study of blood T cell repertoires in COVID-19. Clones were read by immunoSEQ multiplex PCR, and TCRdb kept only the in-frame ones, dropping some. The table has some 74,000 clones, approximately 93% seen once. The sequenced sample was peripheral blood. These receptor sequences come from a man between 45 and 60 years old with COVID-19, enrolled during active disease. Both conserved end residues are part of each CDR3. A D gene is named only where the DNA matches it firmly. Clone size, where shown, is once, few, many, or a class for clones that have expanded.

abundance | d_gene | j_gene | v_gene | CDR3aa | CDR3nt
- | TRBD1 | TRBJ1-2 | TRBV15 | CATSREGVQGGGYTF | TGTGCCACCAGCAGAGAGGGAGTACAGGGGGGAGGCTACACCTTC
- | TRBD1 | TRBJ1-2 | TRBV6-5 | CASVQGIYGYTF | TGTGCCAGCGTACAGGGGATCTATGGCTACACCTTC
- | - | TRBJ2-1 | TRBV29-1 | CSVVPGVVNEQFF | TGCAGCGTTGTACCGGGAGTCGTAAATGAGCAGTTCTTC
once | - | TRBJ1-4 | TRBV11-2 | CASSSQGQPNEKLFF | TGTGCCAGCAGTTCCCAGGGGCAGCCTAATGAAAAACTGTTTTTT
- | TRBD1 | TRBJ2-2 | TRBV19 | CASTDRGNTGELFF | TGTGCCAGTACGGACAGGGGCAACACCGGGGAGCTGTTTTTT
- | - | TRBJ2-1 | TRBV27 | CATSVSSYNEQFF | TGTGCCACCTCGGTTAGCTCCTACAATGAGCAGTTCTTC
- | TRBD2 | TRBJ2-1 | TRBV7-2 | CASSLIAGLSEQFF | TGTGCCAGCAGCTTAATAGCGGGATTGAGTGAGCAGTTCTTC
- | - | TRBJ1-2 | TRBV21-1 | CASSKDPDQAVKRYGYTF | TGTGCCAGCAGCAAAGATCCAGACCAGGCCGTAAAACGATATGGCTACACCTTC
- | TRBD2 | TRBJ2-5 | TRBV29-1 | CSVVVAGGRETQYF | TGCAGCGTTGTAGTAGCGGGAGGTCGAGAGACCCAGTACTTC
- | TRBD1 | TRBJ1-5 | TRBV18 | CASSPTGRNNQPQHF | TGTGCCAGCTCGCCGACAGGGCGAAACAATCAGCCCCAGCATTTT
- | TRBD1 | TRBJ2-1 | TRBV2 | CASSPGGDEQFF | TGTGCCAGCAGCCCAGGGGGTGATGAGCAGTTCTTC
- | - | TRBJ2-1 | TRBV10-3 | CAISESKAAVPEQFF | TGTGCCATCAGTGAGTCAAAGGCAGCGGTCCCTGAGCAGTTCTTC
- | TRBD2 | TRBJ2-7 | TRBV30 | CAWIYASGSYEQYF | TGTGCCTGGATTTACGCTAGCGGCTCCTACGAGCAGTACTTC
- | TRBD1 | TRBJ2-1 | TRBV3-1/TRBV3-2 | CASVGTAYNEQFF | TGTGCCAGCGTAGGGACAGCATACAATGAGCAGTTCTTC
- | TRBD1 | TRBJ1-5 | TRBV3-1/TRBV3-2 | CASQGNSNQPQHF | TGTGCCTCACAGGGGAATAGCAATCAGCCCCAGCATTTT
- | - | TRBJ1-1 | TRBV11-2 | CASSRRGGTEAFF | TGTGCCAGCAGCCGGAGGGGTGGCACTGAAGCTTTCTTT
- | TRBD1 | TRBJ2-3 | TRBV2 | CASSESQGVGTQYF | TGTGCCAGCAGTGAAAGTCAGGGGGTGGGTACGCAGTATTTT